A selection of T cell receptor beta chains follows, all from one sample in a study of blood T cell repertoires in COVID-19. Assay used: immunoSEQ multiplex PCR; TCRdb lists only in-frame clones, some missing. The data contain fewer than 120,000 clones, around 90% of them singletons. Material: peripheral blood. The source of these receptors is a woman in her 50s with acute or convalescent COVID-19. CDR3s include the opening cysteine and the closing phenylalanine or tryptophan. The order of the fields is V gene, D gene, CDR3 length, clone size, J gene, CDR3 protein, CDR3 DNA. A D gene is named only where the DNA matches it firmly. Only some rows state a clone size, as once, few, many or a class for expanded clones.

v_gene: TRBV7-9
d_gene: NA
len: 14
abundance: NA
j_gene: TRBJ2-1
CDR3aa: CASSLEGANNEQFF
CDR3nt: TGTGCCAGCAGCTTAGAGGGAGCAAACAATGAGCAGTTCTTC

v_gene: TRBV30
d_gene: NA
len: 11
abundance: NA
j_gene: TRBJ2-3
CDR3aa: CAWSPSDTQYF
CDR3nt: TGTGCCTGGAGTCCGTCCGATACGCAGTATTTT

v_gene: TRBV7-6
d_gene: NA
len: 14
abundance: few
j_gene: TRBJ1-2
CDR3aa: CASSLGAGLGGYTF
CDR3nt: TGTGCCAGCAGCTTAGGTGCGGGTTTGGGTGGCTACACCTTC

v_gene: TRBV2
d_gene: TRBD1
len: 13
abundance: NA
j_gene: TRBJ2-3
CDR3aa: CAGTGRGADTQYF
CDR3nt: TGTGCCGGGACAGGGCGAGGGGCAGATACGCAGTATTTT

v_gene: TRBV19
d_gene: TRBD2
len: 18
abundance: NA
j_gene: TRBJ2-7
CDR3aa: CASSIAHGTSGFSYEQYF
CDR3nt: TGTGCCAGTAGTATAGCCCACGGGACTAGCGGATTCTCCTACGAGCAGTACTTC

v_gene: TRBV5-1
d_gene: NA
len: 13
abundance: NA
j_gene: TRBJ1-5
CDR3aa: CASSFRVNQPQHF
CDR3nt: TGCGCCAGCAGCTTCCGGGTCAATCAGCCCCAGCATTTT

v_gene: TRBV19
d_gene: TRBD1
len: 17
abundance: NA
j_gene: TRBJ1-5
CDR3aa: CASLRTGGGGSNQPQHF
CDR3nt: TGTGCCAGCCTAAGGACAGGGGGCGGAGGTAGCAATCAGCCCCAGCATTTT

v_gene: TRBV10-1
d_gene: TRBD2
len: 15
abundance: NA
j_gene: TRBJ2-1
CDR3aa: CASSESGGRENEQFF
CDR3nt: TGCGCCAGCAGTGAGTCTGGCGGGAGGGAAAATGAGCAGTTCTTC

v_gene: TRBV27
d_gene: NA
len: 13
abundance: once
j_gene: TRBJ2-1
CDR3aa: CASSPLSGNEQFF
CDR3nt: TGTGCCAGCAGTCCCCTGAGCGGCAATGAGCAGTTCTTC

v_gene: TRBV7-9
d_gene: NA
len: 12
abundance: NA
j_gene: TRBJ1-3
CDR3aa: CASSQQADTIYF
CDR3nt: TGTGCCAGCAGTCAACAGGCGGACACCATATATTTT

v_gene: TRBV28
d_gene: NA
len: 13
abundance: NA
j_gene: TRBJ1-1
CDR3aa: CAIRAGGNTEAFF
CDR3nt: TGTGCCATACGGGCGGGGGGAAACACTGAAGCTTTCTTT

v_gene: TRBV7-9
d_gene: TRBD1
len: 15
abundance: NA
j_gene: TRBJ2-7
CDR3aa: CASSFGQGASYEQYF
CDR3nt: TGTGCCAGCAGCTTTGGCCAGGGGGCCTCCTACGAGCAGTACTTC